Presented here are 28 T cell receptor beta chains from one specimen sequenced in a study of blood T cell repertoires in COVID-19. The data were produced by immunoSEQ multiplex PCR, yet TCRdb's version contains in-frame clones alone and is incomplete. The sample records around 89,000 clones, approximately 75% being singletons. The sample comprised peripheral blood. All receptors come from a woman aged 80 or older with acute or convalescent COVID-19.

The chain carries TRBV2 and TRBJ2-3, with D unresolved. CDR3 length: 14 residues. V was cut by 4 bases and J by 6 bases, with 14 bases left in between. Germline CDR1 SNHLY, CDR2 FYNNEI. CDR3 amino acids: CASSVATPRDTQYF. DNA of the CDR3: TGTGCCAGCAGTGTAGCAACCCCGAGGGATACGCAGTATTTT.

This chain uses TRBV5-4 with TRBJ2-7, with TRBD1 matching 11 bases. The germline V gene has CDR1 SGHNT and CDR2 YYREEE (reference sequence). J was trimmed by 5 bases and V by 2 bases; bases with no gene match: 6. This CDR3 is 15 amino acids long. The CDR3 DNA is TGTGCCAGCAGCTTAGGTGGGACAGGGGGAAACGAGCAGTACTTC. This encodes CASSLGGTGGNEQYF.

This sequence joins TRBV7-2 and TRBJ1-1, with D perhaps matching TRBD1 (6 bases). In germline, CDR1 is SGHTA, CDR2 FQGNSA. CDR3 size: 13 residues. The V and J ends lost 10 bases and 5 bases respectively, with 17 bases between them. The CDR3 loop reads CATERDKGTEAFF. CDR3 bases: TGTGCCACCGAGCGGGACAAAGGAACTGAAGCTTTCTTT. Combining the CDR3 with reference TRBV7-2 and TRBJ1-1 gives the whole variable domain GAGVSQSPSNKVTEKGKDVELRCDPISGHTALYWYRQSLGQGLEFLIYFQGNSAPDKSGLPSDRFSAERTGGSVSTLTIQRTQQEDSAVYLCATERDKGTEAFFGQGTRLTVV.

The chain links TRBV25-1 to TRBJ1-1; the D gene is possibly TRBD1 (6 bases). V was clipped by 6 bases and J by 4 bases, with 12 bases between them. CDR3 length equals 13 residues. The germline V gene encodes CDR1 MGHDK and CDR2 SYGVNS. CDR3: CASSQQGSTEAFF. The CDR3 DNA is TGTGCCAGCAGCCAACAGGGTAGCACTGAAGCTTTCTTT. Based on the CDR3 plus reference TRBV25-1 and TRBJ1-1, the full variable domain is EADIYQTPRYLVIGTGKKITLECSQTMGHDKMYWYQQDPGMELHLIHYSYGVNSTEKGDLSSESTVSRIRTEHFPLTLESARPSHTSQYLCASSQQGSTEAFFGQGTRLTVV.

The chain has TRBV19 and TRBJ2-2; TRBD2 matches at 9 bases. V was pared by 3 bases and J by 3 bases, with 5 bases of the junction left unmatched. Per germline, CDR1 LNHDA and CDR2 SQIVND (reference sequence). This CDR3 contains 16 residues. This chain's CDR3 is CASSIGSGGYTGELFF. Here the CDR3 DNA reads TGTGCCAGTAGTATCGGAAGCGGGGGGTACACCGGGGAGCTGTTTTTT.

The V call is TRBV6-4, the J call TRBJ1-5; tentative D call: TRBD1 (6 bases). The germline CDR1 and CDR2 sequences are MRHNA and SNTAGT. V was shortened by 6 bases and J by 4 bases, with 16 bases between the two germline ends. There are 15 residues in the CDR3. CDR3 nucleotide sequence: TGTGCCAGCAGGAAGGCAGGGGTTGGGAATCAGCCCCAGCATTTT. It encodes CASRKAGVGNQPQHF.

This clone was seen only a few times. The chain uses TRBV3-1 (or the pseudogene TRBV3-2) and TRBJ2-3; TRBD2 matches at 10 bases. This CDR3 has 14 amino acids. The junction had 3 bases not matched to a gene; V was cut back by 7 bases and J by 2 bases. The germline CDR1 and CDR2 sequences are LGHDT and YNNKEL (reference sequence). The CDR3 DNA reads as TGTGCCAGCAAAACTAGCGGGAACACAGATACGCAGTATTTT. Its translation is CASKTSGNTDTQYF.

The rearrangement uses TRBV6-6 and TRBJ1-2; 7 bases agree with TRBD1. Looked up from germline, CDR1 is MNHNY and CDR2 is SVGAGI (reference sequence). The CDR3 is made up of 14 amino acids. The V gene end was trimmed by 6 bases and the J gene end by 8 bases; junction bases not matched to a gene: 12. CDR3 DNA: TGTGCCAGCAGGGACAGGTCCCCGAGTGGGGGCTACACCTTC. Translating gives CASRDRSPSGGYTF.

The V gene is TRBV7-6, the J gene TRBJ1-4; D not resolved. CDR1 is SGHVS, CDR2 FNYEAQ, per germline. V was clipped by 10 bases and J by 7 bases, with 16 bases between them. This CDR3 has 13 amino acids. The CDR3 protein is CATSAREGEKLFF. The CDR3 coding sequence is TGTGCCACTTCGGCTAGGGAGGGTGAAAAACTGTTTTTT.

This clone was detected a few times. The rearrangement joins TRBV7-3 to TRBJ2-1; perhaps TRBD2 as D (5 bases). The CDR3 loop spans 14 amino acids. Germline loops: CDR1 SGHTA, CDR2 FQGTGA. Trimming cost V 0 bases and J 4 bases, with 7 bases left between them. The DNA for the CDR3 is TGTGCCAGCAGCTTAACGCGGACTTACAATGAGCAGTTCTTC. This translates into CASSLTRTYNEQFF.

The chain couples TRBV2 to TRBJ1-2, with D unresolved. CDR1 and CDR2 from the germline V gene are SNHLY and FYNNEI. The germline V and J ends were trimmed by 3 bases and 8 bases, with 13 bases remaining between them. This CDR3 is 13 amino acids long. The CDR3 protein is CASSEAGFGGYTF. The CDR3 DNA reads TGTGCCAGCAGTGAGGCAGGATTCGGCGGCTACACCTTC.

The chain joins TRBV11-3 to TRBJ1-1, with D maybe TRBD1 (6 bases). V was cut by 2 bases and J by 6 bases, with 10 bases left in between. This CDR3 spans 13 amino acids. In germline, CDR1 is SGHNT, CDR2 YENEEA. CDR3 loop: CASSLLPGAEAFF. The DNA of the CDR3 is TGTGCCAGCAGCTTACTACCAGGGGCTGAAGCTTTCTTT.

The chain couples TRBV5-1 to TRBJ2-1; 9 bases are shared with TRBD1. The CDR3 spans 14 residues. Germline V gene sequence: CDR1 SGHRS, CDR2 YFSETQ. V lost 2 bases to trimming and J lost 7 bases; unmatched junction nucleotides: 4. In DNA, the CDR3 is TGCGCCAGCAGCTTCGGGACAGGGTCAAATGAGCAGTTCTTC. Protein product: CASSFGTGSNEQFF. Full variable domain (remainder filled in from reference TRBV5-1 and TRBJ2-1): KAGVTQTPRYLIKTRGQQVTLSCSPISGHRSVSWYQQTPGQGLQFLFEYFSETQRNKGNFPGRFSGRQFSNSRSEMNVSTLELGDSALYLCASSFGTGSNEQFFGPGTRLTVL.

The CDR3 sequence: CASSLLRGTGELFF. The CDR3 region has the DNA TGCGCCAGCAGCTTGTTGCGGGGCACCGGGGAGCTGTTTTTT. The chain couples TRBV5-1 to TRBJ2-2, with D perhaps TRBD2 (6 bases). This CDR3 has 14 amino acids. CDR1 SGHRS and CDR2 YFSETQ come from the germline V gene. With 1 base removed from V and 4 bases from J, the gap between germline ends came to 8 bases.

The genes are TRBV15 and TRBJ2-3, with D tentatively TRBD1 (5 bases). The V end was cut by 0 bases, the J end by 9 bases, with 13 bases between. Germline V gene lookup returns CDR1 LNHNV and CDR2 YYDKDF (reference sequence). This CDR3 is 14 amino acids long. CDR3 region: CATSRDQGFGTQYF. The DNA for the CDR3 is TGTGCCACCAGCAGAGATCAGGGATTTGGGACGCAGTATTTT. Using reference TRBV15 and TRBJ2-3 for the parts outside the CDR3, the full variable domain is DAMVIQNPRYQVTQFGKPVTLSCSQTLNHNVMYWYQQKSSQAPKLLFHYYDKDFNNEADTPDNFQSRRPNTSFCFLDIRSPGLGDTAMYLCATSRDQGFGTQYFGPGTRLTVL.

The chain links TRBV6-5 to TRBJ1-1; D is ambiguous. V lost 8 bases, J lost 1 base, and 11 bases lay in between. Germline CDR1 MNHEY, CDR2 SVGAGI. The CDR3 length is 13 residues. In DNA, the CDR3 is TGTGCCAGCGGAGCTTTGAAGAACACTGAAGCTTTCTTT. Translated: CASGALKNTEAFF.

This clone was counted a single time. The V call is TRBV6-2 or TRBV6-3, the J call TRBJ2-7; a weak D match, TRBD2 (6 bases). Germline CDR1 is MNHEY and CDR2 is SVGEGT. Deletions cut 6 bases from V and 7 bases from J, with 22 bases between. The CDR3 runs to 15 residues. The CDR3 region is CASSTRTMSLDEQYF. The CDR3 coding sequence is TGTGCCAGCAGCACCAGGACTATGTCCCTAGATGAGCAGTACTTC.

The CDR3 reads CASSREGVASGNTIYF. In DNA, the CDR3 is TGCGCCAGCAGCAGGGAGGGGGTTGCCTCAGGAAACACCATATATTTT. This chain joins TRBV5-1 and TRBJ1-3, with D possibly being TRBD1 (6 bases). CDR1 is SGHRS and CDR2 is YFSETQ in the germline V gene. This CDR3 contains 16 residues. V lost 4 bases to trimming and J lost 4 bases, with 18 bases between them.

The rearrangement joins TRBV18 to TRBJ1-1, with 7 bases matching TRBD1. The V segment lost 6 bases and the J segment 4 bases; nucleotides outside the gene matches: 11. This CDR3 has 15 amino acids. Germline CDR1 reads KGHSH; CDR2 reads LQKENI. The CDR3 DNA is TGTGCCAGCTCCACTTACAGGGGCGGTGTCACTGAAGCTTTCTTT. Protein sequence: CASSTYRGGVTEAFF.

The CDR3 DNA is TGCGCCAGCAGCTCCGGGACAGGGGGAGAAAAACTGTTTTTT. Its protein product is CASSSGTGGEKLFF. This chain connects TRBV5-1 to TRBJ1-4; 11 nucleotides match TRBD1. Germline V gene data show CDR1 as SGHRS and CDR2 as YFSETQ. The trim removed 3 bases at V and 8 bases at J, leaving 3 bases unmatched. The CDR3 length is 14 residues. Full variable domain (rest looked up from reference TRBV5-1 and TRBJ1-4): KAGVTQTPRYLIKTRGQQVTLSCSPISGHRSVSWYQQTPGQGLQFLFEYFSETQRNKGNFPGRFSGRQFSNSRSEMNVSTLELGDSALYLCASSSGTGGEKLFFGSGTQLSVL.

V usage is TRBV11-2 and J usage is TRBJ2-1, with D possibly matching TRBD2 (5 bases). V lost 4 bases, J lost 0 bases, and 13 bases lay in between. The length of the CDR3 is 16 residues. Germline-derived CDR1 and CDR2 are SGHAT and FQNNGV. As DNA, the CDR3 is TGTGCCAGCAGCTCTCGGACTTTAAGCTCCTACAATGAGCAGTTCTTC. This gives the protein CASSSRTLSSYNEQFF. Full variable domain (remainder filled in from reference TRBV11-2 and TRBJ2-1): EAGVAQSPRYKIIEKRQSVAFWCNPISGHATLYWYQQILGQGPKLLIQFQNNGVVDDSQLPKDRFSAERLKGVDSTLKIQPAKLEDSAVYLCASSSRTLSSYNEQFFGPGTRLTVL.

This clone was counted between two and nine times. The V call is TRBV9, the J call TRBJ2-2; 10 bases are a match to TRBD1. This CDR3 spans 17 amino acids. V gave up 3 bases and J gave up 4 bases; unmatched junction bases: 9. Germline V gene lookup returns CDR1 SGDLS and CDR2 YYNGEE. This chain's CDR3 is CASSGWGQGMGTGELFF. CDR3 nucleotide sequence: TGTGCCAGCAGCGGCTGGGGACAGGGGATGGGCACCGGGGAGCTGTTTTTT.

This clone came up a few times. This rearrangement joins TRBV6-6 to TRBJ1-2; D remains unclear. This CDR3 has 15 amino acids. Between the trimmed V and J ends, which lost 6 bases and 5 bases, there was a span of 19 bases. Germline CDR1 MNHNY, CDR2 SVGAGI (reference sequence). In DNA form, the CDR3 reads TGTGCCAGCAGCCCAACGCGCATAGAACTTTATGGCTACACCTTC. Protein product: CASSPTRIELYGYTF.

The chain is built from TRBV19 and TRBJ2-7; tentatively, D is TRBD2 (7 bases). V lost 7 bases to trimming and J lost 6 bases, with 13 bases between them. The CDR3 length is 12 residues. Germline V CDR1 and CDR2: LNHDA, SQIVND (reference sequence). The CDR3, as DNA: TGTGCCAGTAAGGGGGGAGGGGTCGAGCAGTACTTC. As protein: CASKGGGVEQYF. The full variable domain, in which reference TRBV19 and TRBJ2-7 provide the parts outside the CDR3, is DGGITQSPKYLFRKEGQNVTLSCEQNLNHDAMYWYRQDPGQGLRLIYYSQIVNDFQKGDIAEGYSVSREKKESFPLTVTSAQKNPTAFYLCASKGGGVEQYFGPGTRLTVT.

This clone was seen a handful of times. The chain uses TRBV12-3 or TRBV12-4 and TRBJ2-7; the D gene is possibly TRBD2 (5 bases). CDR3 length: 12 amino acids. V was trimmed by 5 bases and J by 4 bases, leaving 9 bases between them. The CDR3 reads CASSRGPYEQYF. The DNA of the CDR3 is TGTGCCAGCAGTCGAGGGCCGTACGAGCAGTACTTC.

The rearrangement links TRBV27 to TRBJ1-4; 10 nucleotides align to TRBD1. Germline loops: CDR1 MNHEY, CDR2 SMNVEV (reference sequence). J was trimmed by 6 bases and V by 5 bases; bases with no gene match: 6. This CDR3 is 15 amino acids long. The CDR3: CASSPWTGGDEKLFF. Here the CDR3 DNA reads TGTGCCAGCAGTCCGTGGACAGGGGGTGATGAAAAACTGTTTTTT.

This clone was picked up many times. The junction shows a germline mismatch at one end, possibly a read error. This rearrangement joins TRBV27 to TRBJ2-7; 8 nucleotides match TRBD1. CDR3 length equals 11 residues. Germline V CDR1 and CDR2: MNHEY, SMNVEV (reference sequence). This chain's CDR3 is CASIFGQGPLF. In DNA form, the CDR3 reads TGTGCCAGCATCTTCGGACAGGGCCCTCTCTTC.

The V call is TRBV9, the J call TRBJ2-3, with D maybe TRBD2 (6 bases). The CDR3 is 13 amino acids. The V gene's germline CDR1 is SGDLS and CDR2 YYNGEE. Trimming stripped 2 bases from V and 4 bases from J, with 8 bases between. This CDR3 is CASSVGEADTQYF. The CDR3 region has the DNA TGTGCCAGCAGCGTGGGGGAGGCAGATACGCAGTATTTT. The variable domain in full, completed from reference TRBV9 and TRBJ2-3, reads DSGVTQTPKHLITATGQRVTLRCSPRSGDLSVYWYQQSLDQGLQFLIQYYNGEERAKGNILERFSAQQFPDLHSELNLSSLELGDSALYFCASSVGEADTQYFGPGTRLTVL.